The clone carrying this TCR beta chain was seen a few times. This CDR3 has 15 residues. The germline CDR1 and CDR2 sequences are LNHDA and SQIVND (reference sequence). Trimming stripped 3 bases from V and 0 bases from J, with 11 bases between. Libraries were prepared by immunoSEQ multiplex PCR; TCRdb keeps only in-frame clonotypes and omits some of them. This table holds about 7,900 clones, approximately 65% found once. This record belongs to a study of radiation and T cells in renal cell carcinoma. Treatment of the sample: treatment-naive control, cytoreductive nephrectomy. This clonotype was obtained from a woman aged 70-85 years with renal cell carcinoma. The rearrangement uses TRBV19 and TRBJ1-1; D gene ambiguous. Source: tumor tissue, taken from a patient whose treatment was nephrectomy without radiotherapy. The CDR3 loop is CASSMEHSMNTEAFF. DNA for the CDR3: TGTGCCAGTAGTATGGAGCACAGCATGAACACTGAAGCTTTCTTT.